Presented here are 11 T cell receptor beta chains from one specimen sequenced in a study of blood T cell repertoires in COVID-19. The table came from immunoSEQ multiplex PCR; TCRdb's copy has only in-frame clones and leaves some out. The repertoire has 340,000 or so clones, about four fifths of them found once; the top ten carry 2.5% to 3%. Source material: peripheral blood. The source of these receptors is a man aged 30 to 45 with active or convalescent COVID-19.

This clone was counted at least ten times. The V and J genes are TRBV29-1 and TRBJ2-1, with 13 bases fitting TRBD2. The germline V gene encodes CDR1 SQVTM and CDR2 ANQGSEA. The CDR3 contains 14 residues. The V gene end was trimmed by 7 bases and the J gene end by 9 bases; junction bases not matched to a gene: 9. This CDR3 is CSAGTSGVATEQFF. Here the CDR3 DNA reads TGCAGCGCAGGGACTAGCGGGGTGGCCACTGAGCAGTTCTTC.

This chain uses TRBV6-2 or TRBV6-3 with TRBJ2-7; no definite D call. The CDR3 is 12 amino acids. V was shortened by 6 bases and J by 0 bases, with 6 bases between the two germline ends. The germline V gene has CDR1 MNHEY and CDR2 SVGEGT. DNA for the CDR3: TGTGCCAGCAGCCTTAGCTCCTACGAGCAGTACTTC. Translating it yields CASSLSSYEQYF.

This chain connects TRBV11-1 to TRBJ2-1; 10 nucleotides agree with TRBD2. The CDR3 spans 16 residues. The germline CDR1 and CDR2 sequences are SGHAT and FQDESV (reference sequence). The V gene end was trimmed by 4 bases and the J gene end by 4 bases; junction bases not matched to a gene: 7. For the CDR3, the DNA is TGTGCCAGCAGCTGGCTAGCGGGGGTTCAGTACAATGAGCAGTTCTTC. It translates to CASSWLAGVQYNEQFF.

The J gene is TRBJ1-2, the V gene TRBV5-1; D gene uncertain. CDR3 length equals 15 residues. CDR1 is SGHRS, CDR2 YFSETQ, per germline. Trimming took off 4 bases at V and 1 base at J, with 14 bases between the two ends. CDR3 loop: CASSVPLGDNYGYTF. The CDR3 region has the DNA TGCGCCAGCAGCGTACCCCTCGGGGATAACTATGGCTACACCTTC.

The rearrangement joins TRBV7-9 to TRBJ2-1; 8 bases agree with TRBD2. The CDR3 totals 15 residues. V lost 5 bases to trimming and J lost 5 bases; unmatched junction nucleotides: 8. Germline assignment: CDR1 SEHNR and CDR2 FQNEAQ (reference sequence). CDR3 residues: CASSPPGGTNNEQFF. The CDR3 bases are TGTGCCAGCAGCCCACCGGGGGGGACTAACAATGAGCAGTTCTTC.

The genes are TRBV19 and TRBJ1-1, with D uncertain. This CDR3 spans 16 amino acids. Deletions cut 3 bases from V and 4 bases from J, with 18 bases between. Per the germline V gene, CDR1 is LNHDA and CDR2 is SQIVND (reference sequence). The CDR3: CASSMGELGWGTEAFF. CDR3 DNA: TGTGCCAGTAGTATGGGAGAATTGGGCTGGGGCACTGAAGCTTTCTTT.

V gene TRBV2 combines with J gene TRBJ2-6, with D possibly TRBD2 on 5 matching bases. Trimming shortened V by 1 base and J by 4 bases, and 11 bases separated the two germline ends. The CDR3 sequence is 16 residues long. CDR1 and CDR2 (germline): SNHLY, FYNNEI. CDR3 in DNA: TGTGCCAGCAGTGAAGATAGGACTCTCGGGGCCAACGTCCTGACTTTC. It codes for CASSEDRTLGANVLTF.

CDR3 DNA: TGTGCCAGCAGCCCTCGGGACAGGGTAGGGGAAAAACTGTTTTTT. It is translated as CASSPRDRVGEKLFF. V gene TRBV21-1 combines with J gene TRBJ1-4; whether TRBD1, the table's D call, matches the DNA was not checked. TRBV21-1 is noted as a pseudogene. CDR3 length: 15 amino acids.

The chain links TRBV28 to TRBJ2-5; 9 nucleotides align to TRBD2. Germline V lookup: CDR1 MDHEN, CDR2 SYDVKM. After removal of 2 bases from V and 1 base from J, the junction contained 8 bases not matched to a gene. CDR3 size: 17 residues. Written as DNA, the CDR3 is TGTGCCAGCAGTTTACTCCGGACTAGCGAGACCCAAGAGACCCAGTACTTC. As protein: CASSLLRTSETQETQYF.

The rearrangement joins TRBV7-3 to TRBJ2-3; D is unresolved. Per the germline V gene, CDR1 is SGHTA and CDR2 is FQGTGA. This CDR3 is 14 amino acids long. With 2 bases removed from V and 4 bases from J, the gap between germline ends came to 10 bases. CDR3 coding DNA: TGTGCCAGCAGCTTATCCCGGTCCGCAGATACGCAGTATTTT. Translating it yields CASSLSRSADTQYF. Together with reference TRBV7-3 and TRBJ2-3, the CDR3 gives the full variable domain: GAGVSQTPSNKVTEKGKYVELRCDPISGHTALYWYRQSLGQGPEFLIYFQGTGAADDSGLPNDRFFAVRPEGSVSTLKIQRTERGDSAVYLCASSLSRSADTQYFGPGTRLTVL.

The rearrangement uses TRBV28 and TRBJ2-3, with 11 nucleotides matching TRBD2. The trim removed 5 bases at V and 9 bases at J, leaving 13 bases unmatched. This CDR3 is 16 amino acids long. Germline CDR1 and CDR2: MDHEN and SYDVKM. In DNA form, the CDR3 reads TGTGCCAGCAGTAAACTAGCGGGAGTCCCCCCGGAGACGCAGTATTTT. Amino acids: CASSKLAGVPPETQYF.